This TCR beta chain originates from a study of Ad26.COV2.S vaccination and SARS-CoV-2 variants. Study background: Once, or twice with 56 days between doses, Ad26.COV2.S was given intramuscularly. Study-wide findings and caveats: Vaccinated individuals (as opposed to placebo recipients) had higher spike-specific TCR breadth. Marked by substantial breadth, spike-specific CD8+ and CD4+ T cell responses were reportedly seen after vaccination.

The data were produced by immunoSEQ multiplex PCR, yet TCRdb's version contains in-frame clones alone and is incomplete. The sample lists about 350,000 clones, approximately 81% occurring once. This CDR3 is 16 amino acids long. Looked up from germline, CDR1 is SGDLS and CDR2 is YYNGEE. V lost 4 bases and J lost 3; bases outside the gene matches: 5. Concerning this clone: No antigen is known for it.

Treatment here: around 19 received Ad26.COV2.S at low or high dose, single or two shots; 5 received placebo; per-sample allocation not given. The samples were gathered on day 63 after the first injection of vaccine or placebo. The sequencing used peripheral blood, collected in a trial of Ad26.COV2.S vaccine versus placebo. The sequence came from a person aged 18-65 years who received the Ad26.COV2.S COVID-19 vaccine or a placebo. The rearrangement uses TRBV9 and TRBJ2-2; 11 nucleotides align to TRBD2. The CDR3 sequence is CASSPGTSGYTGELFF. The CDR3 nucleotides are TGTGCCAGCAGCCCCGGGACTAGCGGCTACACCGGGGAGCTGTTTTTT.